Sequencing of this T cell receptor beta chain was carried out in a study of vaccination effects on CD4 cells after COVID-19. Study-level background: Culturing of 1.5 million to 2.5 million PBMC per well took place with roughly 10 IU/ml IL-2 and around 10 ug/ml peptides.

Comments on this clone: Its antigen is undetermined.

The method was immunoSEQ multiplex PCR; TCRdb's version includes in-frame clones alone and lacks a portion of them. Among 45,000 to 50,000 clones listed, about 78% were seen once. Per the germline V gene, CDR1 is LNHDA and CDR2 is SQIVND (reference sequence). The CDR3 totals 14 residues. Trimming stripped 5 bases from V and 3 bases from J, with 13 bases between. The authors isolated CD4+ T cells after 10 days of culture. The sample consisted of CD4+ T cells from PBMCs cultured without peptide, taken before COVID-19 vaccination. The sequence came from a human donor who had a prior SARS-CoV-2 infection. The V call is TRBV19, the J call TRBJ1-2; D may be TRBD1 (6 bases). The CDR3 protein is CASSLGTPYYGYTF. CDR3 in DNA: TGTGCCAGTAGTCTCGGGACACCGTACTATGGCTACACCTTC.